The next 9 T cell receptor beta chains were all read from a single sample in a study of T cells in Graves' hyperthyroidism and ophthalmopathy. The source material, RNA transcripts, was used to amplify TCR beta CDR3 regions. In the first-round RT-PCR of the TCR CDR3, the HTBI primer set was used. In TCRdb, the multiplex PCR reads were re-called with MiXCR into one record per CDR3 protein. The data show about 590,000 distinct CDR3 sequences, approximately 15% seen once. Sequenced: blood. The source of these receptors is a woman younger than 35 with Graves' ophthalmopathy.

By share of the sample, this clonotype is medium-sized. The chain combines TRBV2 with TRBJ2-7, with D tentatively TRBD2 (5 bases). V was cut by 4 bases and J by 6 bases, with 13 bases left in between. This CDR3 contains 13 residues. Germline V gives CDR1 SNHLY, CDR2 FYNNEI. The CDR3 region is CASSVRRGPEQYF. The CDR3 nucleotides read TGTGCCAGCAGTGTTAGACGGGGTCCCGAGCAGTACTTC.

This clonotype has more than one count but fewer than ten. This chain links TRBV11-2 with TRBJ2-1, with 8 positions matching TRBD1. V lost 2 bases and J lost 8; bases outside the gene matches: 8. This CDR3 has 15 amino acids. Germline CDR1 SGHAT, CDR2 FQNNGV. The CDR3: CASSLMRTGLDEQFF. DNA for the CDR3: TGTGCCAGCAGCTTAATGCGGACAGGGCTAGATGAGCAGTTCTTC.

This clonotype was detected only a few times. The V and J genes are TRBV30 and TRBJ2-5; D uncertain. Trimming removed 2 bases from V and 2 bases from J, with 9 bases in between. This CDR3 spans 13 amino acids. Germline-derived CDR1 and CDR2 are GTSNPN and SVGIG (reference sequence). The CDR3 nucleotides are TGTGCCTGGAGTTGGCCTACTCAAGAGACCCAGTACTTC. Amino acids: CAWSWPTQETQYF.

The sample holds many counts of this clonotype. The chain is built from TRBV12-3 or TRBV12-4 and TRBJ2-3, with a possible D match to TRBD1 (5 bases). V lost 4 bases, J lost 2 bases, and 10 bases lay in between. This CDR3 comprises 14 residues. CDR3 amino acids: CASSWYRNTDTQYF. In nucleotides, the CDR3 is TGTGCCAGCAGTTGGTACAGGAACACAGATACGCAGTATTTT.

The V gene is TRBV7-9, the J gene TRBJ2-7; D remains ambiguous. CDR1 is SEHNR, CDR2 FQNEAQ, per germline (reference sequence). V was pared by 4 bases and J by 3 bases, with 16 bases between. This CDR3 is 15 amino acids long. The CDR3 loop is CASSSRWQENYEQYF. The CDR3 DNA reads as TGTGCCAGCAGCTCCCGGTGGCAGGAGAACTACGAGCAGTACTTC.

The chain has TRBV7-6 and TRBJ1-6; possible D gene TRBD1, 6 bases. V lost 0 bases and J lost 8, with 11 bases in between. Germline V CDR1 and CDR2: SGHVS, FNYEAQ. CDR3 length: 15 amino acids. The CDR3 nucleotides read TGTGCCAGCAGCTTAGCGGGTACAGGGCATTCACCCCTCCACTTT. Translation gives CASSLAGTGHSPLHF.

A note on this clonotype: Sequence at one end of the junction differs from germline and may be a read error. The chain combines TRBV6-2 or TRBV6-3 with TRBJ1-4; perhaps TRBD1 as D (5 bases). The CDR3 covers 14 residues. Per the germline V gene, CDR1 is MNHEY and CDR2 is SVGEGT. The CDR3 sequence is CASSYRGTNEKLLF. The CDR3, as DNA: TGTGCCAGCAGTTACCGCGGGACTAATGAAAAACTGCTTTTT.

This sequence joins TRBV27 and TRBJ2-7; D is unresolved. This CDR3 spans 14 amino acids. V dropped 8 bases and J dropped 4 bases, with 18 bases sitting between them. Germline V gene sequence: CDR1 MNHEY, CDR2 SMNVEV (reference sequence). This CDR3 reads CASSPPVVLYEQYF. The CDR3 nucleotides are TGTGCCAGCTCACCACCGGTGGTTCTGTACGAGCAGTACTTC.

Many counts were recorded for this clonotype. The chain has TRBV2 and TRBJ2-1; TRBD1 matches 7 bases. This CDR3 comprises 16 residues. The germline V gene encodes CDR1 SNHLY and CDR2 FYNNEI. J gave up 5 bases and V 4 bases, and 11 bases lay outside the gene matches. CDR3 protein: CASSASTGRSNNEQFF. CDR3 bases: TGTGCCAGCAGTGCGTCGACAGGGCGGTCCAACAATGAGCAGTTCTTC.